This T cell receptor (beta chain) was sequenced during a study of quantifying T cell responses using KT2 cells. Study-wide background: RNA was reverse transcribed with TCR alpha and beta constant-region primers.

KT2 cells were mixed with fixed PBMC numbers at varying ratios. CDR1 MNHEY and CDR2 SVGAGI come from the germline V gene. Trimming cost V 6 bases and J 2 bases; bases outside gene matches: 8. The CDR3 consists of 15 residues. An oligo carrying a UMI was ligated to the cDNA 3' end. The first PCR ran around 4 cycles with an equimolar RC1.1 and RC1.2 beta primer mix. TCRdb fed the UMI-ligation and nested PCR reads into MiXCR, producing one record per CDR3 protein. The table shows tens of thousands of distinct CDR3 sequences, with roughly 12% occurring only once. This clonotype counts as medium-sized. Material: PBMCs spiked with cells of the T cell clone KT2. The source is a human donor. The rearrangement uses TRBV6-5 and TRBJ1-2; 8 bases fit TRBD1. The CDR3 coding sequence is TGTGCCAGCAGCCGGGCGGCAGGGGGCAACTATGGCTACACCTTC. The encoded protein is CASSRAAGGNYGYTF.